Listed here are 18 T cell receptor beta chains from one sample, sequenced in a study of CD8 T cells in ankylosing spondylitis. TCRdb passed the 5' RACE reads through MiXCR, listing each CDR3 protein once. The sample holds approximately 150,000 distinct CDR3 sequences; 9.8% are singletons and the top ten take over 13%. The specimen sequenced was blood, either unsorted or a sorted T cell fraction (not recorded which). Receptors were obtained from a female donor with ankylosing spondylitis or in good health (not recorded which).

This clonotype appeared many times. This chain joins TRBV7-8 and TRBJ2-7; D not certain. Germline CDR1 is SGHVS and CDR2 is FQNEAQ. This CDR3 spans 12 amino acids. V lost 3 bases and J lost 5, with 8 bases in between. In DNA form, the CDR3 reads TGTGCCAGCAGCTTGGGCTACGACGAGCAGTACTTC. Protein product: CASSLGYDEQYF.

On this clonotype: A read error may be the cause here, since a much bigger clone is one base away. The chain is built from TRBV7-9 and TRBJ2-3, with TRBD2 matching 11 bases. The V gene end was trimmed by 7 bases and the J gene end by 6 bases; junction bases not matched to a gene: 15. CDR1 and CDR2 (germline): SEHNR, FQNEAQ (reference sequence). This CDR3 has 17 amino acids. CDR3 coding DNA: TGTGCCAGCACCCCCCATAGCGGGAGGGCCGACTGGGATACGCAGTATTTT. Translated: CASTPHSGRADWDTQYF.

Details on this clonotype: The junction shows a germline mismatch at one end, possibly a read error. The V call is TRBV9, the J call TRBJ2-3, with no clear D. The CDR3 runs 16 residues. Per the germline V gene, CDR1 is SGDLS and CDR2 is YYNGEE. The CDR3 bases are TGTGTCAGCAGCGTAGGATTTTCCTCCTCCGGAGATACGCAGTATTTT. Its protein product is CVSSVGFSSSGDTQYF.

CDR3 bases: TGCGCCAGCAGCCAGTCAACCGGGACCAACACTGAAGCTTTCTTT. It codes for CASSQSTGTNTEAFF. V is TRBV4-3 and J is TRBJ1-1, with D maybe TRBD1 (5 bases). Between the trimmed V and J ends, which lost 3 bases and 2 bases, there was a span of 13 bases. CDR3 length: 15 residues. Germline-derived CDR1 and CDR2 are LGHNA and YSLEER.

The gene calls are TRBV6-5 and TRBJ2-3, with D possibly TRBD2 on 5 matching bases. The CDR3 runs 14 residues. The V gene lost 2 bases and the J gene lost 2 bases, with 8 bases spanning the gap. The germline gives CDR1 MNHEY, CDR2 SVGAGI. The CDR3: CASSYSGSTDTQYF. The CDR3 coding sequence is TGTGCCAGCAGTTACAGCGGCTCCACAGATACGCAGTATTTT.

This clonotype was observed at least ten times. J is TRBJ2-3 and V is TRBV4-2, with D uncertain. V was cut by 1 base and J by 2 bases, with 10 bases left in between. Germline V CDR1 and CDR2: LGHNA, YNFKEQ. This CDR3 contains 15 residues. The CDR3 nucleotides are TGTGCCAGCAGCCAAGGAGAACAGTCCACAGATACGCAGTATTTT. Translated, it gives CASSQGEQSTDTQYF.

This clonotype was observed a few times. The rearrangement links TRBV6-1 to TRBJ1-2; no clear D gene. CDR1 and CDR2 (germline): MNHNS, SASEGT. The CDR3 has 14 amino acids. V was trimmed by 6 bases and J by 4 bases, leaving 15 bases between them. In nucleotides, the CDR3 is TGTGCCAGCAGCCCCCAGTGGATACTCTATGGCTACACCTTC. As protein: CASSPQWILYGYTF.

The V gene is TRBV5-4, the J gene TRBJ2-1; 11 bases fit TRBD2. Trimming took 1 base from V and 5 from J; bases not matched to a gene: 5. This CDR3 has 16 amino acids. The V gene's germline CDR1 is SGHNT and CDR2 YYREEE (reference sequence). The CDR3 DNA follows: TGTGCCAGCAGCTTGAGGACTAGCGGGCTTCACAATGAGCAGTTCTTC. This encodes CASSLRTSGLHNEQFF.

The chain employs TRBV5-6 and TRBJ1-1; a weak D match, TRBD1 (5 bases). The CDR3 contains 13 residues. In germline, CDR1 is SGHDT, CDR2 YYEEEE. V lost 3 bases and J lost 12, with 18 bases in between. Here the CDR3 reads CASSSPIRGGTFF. The CDR3 coding sequence is TGTGCCAGCAGCTCCCCCATAAGGGGTGGGACTTTCTTT.

The rearrangement links TRBV12-3 or TRBV12-4 to TRBJ2-2; TRBD1 aligns across 7 bases. The junction had 7 bases not matched to a gene; V was cut back by 6 bases and J by 6 bases. The CDR3 has 14 residues. This CDR3 reads CASSQTGMAGELFF. The CDR3 DNA sequence: TGTGCCAGCAGCCAGACAGGGATGGCCGGGGAGCTGTTTTTT.

In this sample, this clonotype turned up a few times. The V gene is TRBV21-1, the J gene TRBJ2-4; the D call of TRBD1 is as the table states it, not checked on the DNA. TRBV21-1 counts as a pseudogene. The CDR3 totals 14 residues. The CDR3 loop is CASRGGKAKNIQYF. The CDR3 coding sequence is TGTGCCAGCAGGGGGGGGAAGGCCAAAAACATTCAGTACTTC.

Written as DNA, the CDR3 is TGTGCCAGCAGCTTAGATCCCGGAGACTACGAGCAGTACTTC. Its translation: CASSLDPGDYEQYF. The V call is TRBV7-2, the J call TRBJ2-7, with D unresolved. The CDR3 contains 14 residues. CDR1 and CDR2 (germline): SGHTA, FQGNSA. V was pared by 1 base and J by 3 bases, with 10 bases between.

Only a few counts were recorded for this clonotype. The chain couples TRBV20-1 to TRBJ1-1, with D perhaps matching TRBD1 (5 bases). Germline assignment: CDR1 DFQATT and CDR2 SNEGSKA (reference sequence). V lost 5 bases to trimming and J lost 1 base, with 11 bases between them. The CDR3 contains 13 residues. CDR3 DNA sequence: TGCAGTGCTGGCGGGACGGAGAACACTGAAGCTTTCTTT. This encodes CSAGGTENTEAFF.

Only a few counts were recorded for this clonotype. The chain couples TRBV27 to TRBJ2-1; D perhaps matches TRBD2 (5 bases). Per the germline V gene, CDR1 is MNHEY and CDR2 is SMNVEV (reference sequence). Trimming shortened V by 3 bases and J by 7 bases, and 10 bases separated the two germline ends. There are 13 residues in the CDR3. CDR3 DNA: TGTGCCAGCAGTTTGTCCAGGACTAATGAGCAGTTCTTC. Its translation is CASSLSRTNEQFF.

The gene calls are TRBV9 and TRBJ2-1; 13 nucleotides line up with TRBD2. Germline CDR1 and CDR2: SGDLS and YYNGEE. The CDR3 length is 15 residues. Unmatched junction bases numbered 8, after V lost 4 bases and J lost 10 bases. The DNA for the CDR3 is TGTGCCAGCAGCACCGGGGGACTAGCGGGATACGAGCAGTTCTTC. Protein: CASSTGGLAGYEQFF.

This clonotype has a handful of counts. The V and J genes are TRBV20-1 and TRBJ2-1; possible D gene TRBD2, 6 bases. Germline CDR1 reads DFQATT; CDR2 reads SNEGSKA (reference sequence). Trimming stripped 0 bases from V and 7 bases from J, with 16 bases between. The CDR3 is made up of 15 amino acids. This CDR3 reads CSAREPAGRGNEQFF. DNA for the CDR3: TGCAGTGCTAGAGAACCAGCGGGCAGAGGGAATGAGCAGTTCTTC.

This clonotype occurred many times. The chain is built from TRBV5-1 and TRBJ2-1; 10 nucleotides line up with TRBD2. The CDR3 spans 18 residues. Germline V gene sequence: CDR1 SGHRS, CDR2 YFSETQ. Losses at the gene ends were 2 bases for V and 8 bases for J; bases not matched to a gene: 16. For the CDR3, the DNA is TGCGCCAGCAGCTTCCTTTCGAGCGGGAGGGCCCCCCTAGATGAGCAGTTCTTC. Its protein product is CASSFLSSGRAPLDEQFF.

The genes are TRBV28 and TRBJ2-1; D uncertain. There are 16 residues in the CDR3. V was shortened by 1 base and J by 12 bases, with 22 bases between the two germline ends. Germline values: CDR1 MDHEN, CDR2 SYDVKM. The chain's CDR3 is CASSLLLVGDSTRQFF. The CDR3 bases are TGTGCCAGCAGTTTATTATTAGTGGGCGACTCGACAAGGCAGTTCTTC.